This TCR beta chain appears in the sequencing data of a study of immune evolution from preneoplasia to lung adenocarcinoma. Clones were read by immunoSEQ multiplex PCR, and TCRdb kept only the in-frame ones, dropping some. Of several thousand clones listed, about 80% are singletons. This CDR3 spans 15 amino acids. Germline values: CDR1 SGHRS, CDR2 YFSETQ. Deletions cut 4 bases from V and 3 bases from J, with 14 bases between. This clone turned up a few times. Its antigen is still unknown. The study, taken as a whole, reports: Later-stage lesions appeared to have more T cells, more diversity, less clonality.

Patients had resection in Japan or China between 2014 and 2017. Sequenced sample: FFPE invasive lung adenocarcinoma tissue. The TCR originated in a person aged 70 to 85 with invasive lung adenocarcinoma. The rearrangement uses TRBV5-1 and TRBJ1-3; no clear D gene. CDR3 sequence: CASSPRGGVGNTIYF. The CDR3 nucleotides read TGCGCCAGCAGCCCCCGGGGAGGCGTTGGAAACACCATATATTTT.